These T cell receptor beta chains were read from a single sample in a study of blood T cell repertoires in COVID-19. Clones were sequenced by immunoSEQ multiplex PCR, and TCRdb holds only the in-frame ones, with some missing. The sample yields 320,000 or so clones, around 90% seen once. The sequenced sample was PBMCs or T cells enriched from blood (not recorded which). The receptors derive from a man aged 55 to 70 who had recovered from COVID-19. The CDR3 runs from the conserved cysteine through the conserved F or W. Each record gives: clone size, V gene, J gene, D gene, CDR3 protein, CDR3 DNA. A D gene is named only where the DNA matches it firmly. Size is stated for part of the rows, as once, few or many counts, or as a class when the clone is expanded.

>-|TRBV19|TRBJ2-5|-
CASIGAGKNQETQYF
TGTGCCAGTATTGGGGCCGGCAAGAACCAAGAGACCCAGTACTTC
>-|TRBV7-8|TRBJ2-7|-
CASRGLGAGDPYEQYF
TGTGCCAGCAGAGGACTCGGGGCAGGGGACCCCTACGAGCAGTACTTC
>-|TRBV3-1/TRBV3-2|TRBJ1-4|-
CASSQAGGDEKLFF
TGTGCCAGCAGCCAAGCGGGAGGGGATGAAAAACTGTTTTTT
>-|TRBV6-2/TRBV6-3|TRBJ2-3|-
CASTPRLGSSTDTQYF
TGTGCCAGCACCCCTCGGCTGGGCTCCAGCACAGATACGCAGTATTTT
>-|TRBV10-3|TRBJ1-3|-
CAISEGLGNTIYF
TGTGCCATCAGTGAGGGACTTGGAAACACCATATATTTT
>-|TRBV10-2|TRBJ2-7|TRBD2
CASSGTSGGYEQYF
TGCGCCAGCAGTGGGACTAGCGGAGGCTACGAGCAGTACTTC
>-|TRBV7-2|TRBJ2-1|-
CASSPETAYNEQFF
TGTGCCAGCAGCCCGGAAACAGCCTACAATGAGCAGTTCTTC
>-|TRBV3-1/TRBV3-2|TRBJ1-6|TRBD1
CASSPRTGDNSPLHF
TGTGCCAGCAGCCCGCGGACAGGGGATAATTCACCCCTCCACTTT
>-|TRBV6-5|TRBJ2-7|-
CASSYDSYEQYF
TGTGCCAGCAGTTACGACAGCTACGAGCAGTACTTC
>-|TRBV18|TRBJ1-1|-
CASSPPVAGDTEAFF
TGTGCCAGCTCACCACCTGTTGCGGGGGACACTGAAGCTTTCTTT
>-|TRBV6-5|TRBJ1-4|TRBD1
CASRDRGLSEKLFF
TGTGCCAGCAGGGACAGGGGTCTAAGTGAAAAACTGTTTTTT
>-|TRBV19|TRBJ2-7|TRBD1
CASIQTPGQPYEQYF
TGTGCCAGTATCCAGACACCGGGACAGCCCTACGAGCAGTACTTC
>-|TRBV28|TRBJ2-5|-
CASSLCLRETQYF
TGTGCCAGCAGTTTATGCCTGCGTGAGACCCAGTACTTC
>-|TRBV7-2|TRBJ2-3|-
CASSLRLRTDTQYF
TGTGCCAGCAGCTTAAGACTGCGCACAGATACGCAGTATTTT
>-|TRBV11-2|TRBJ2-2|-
CASSLDRAGWTGELFF
TGTGCCAGCAGCTTAGATAGGGCAGGGTGGACCGGGGAGCTGTTTTTT
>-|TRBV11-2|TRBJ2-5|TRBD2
CASSLEGGLVGETQYF
TGTGCCAGCAGCTTAGAGGGGGGACTAGTAGGAGAGACCCAGTACTTC
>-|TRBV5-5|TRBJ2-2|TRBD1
CASSPTGGNTGELFF
TGTGCCAGCAGCCCGACAGGGGGGAACACCGGGGAGCTGTTTTTT
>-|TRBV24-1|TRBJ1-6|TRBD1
CATTRDRGYNSPLHF
TGTGCCACCACCAGGGACAGGGGCTATAATTCACCCCTCCACTTT
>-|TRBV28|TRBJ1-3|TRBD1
CASTLGQSSGNTIYF
TGTGCCAGCACCCTGGGACAGTCCTCTGGAAACACCATATATTTT
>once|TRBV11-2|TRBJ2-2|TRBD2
CASSLIMREVNGELFF
TGTGCCAGCAGCTTAATTATGCGGGAGGTCAACGGGGAGCTGTTTTTT
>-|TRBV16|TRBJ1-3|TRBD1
CASSPRQGPGNTIYF
TGTGCCAGCAGCCCAAGACAGGGGCCTGGAAACACCATATATTTT
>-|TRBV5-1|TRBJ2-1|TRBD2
CASSTGTSIGEQFF
TGCGCCAGCAGCACCGGGACTAGTATAGGTGAGCAGTTCTTC
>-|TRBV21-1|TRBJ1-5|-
CASSKVENRGNQPQHF
TGTGCCAGCAGCAAAGTGGAGAACAGGGGAAATCAGCCCCAGCATTTT
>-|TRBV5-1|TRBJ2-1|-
CASRRLADNNEQFF
TGCGCCAGCAGACGCTTAGCGGATAACAATGAGCAGTTCTTC
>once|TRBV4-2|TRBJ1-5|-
CASSQLWGGQPQHF
TGTGCCAGCAGCCAATTATGGGGAGGGCAGCCCCAGCATTTT
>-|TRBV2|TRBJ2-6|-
CASSTTDSGANVLTF
TGTGCCAGCAGCACCACAGACTCTGGGGCCAACGTCCTGACTTTC
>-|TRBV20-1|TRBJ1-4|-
CSASPGGSNEKLFF
TGCAGTGCTAGTCCGGGGGGATCTAATGAAAAACTGTTTTTT
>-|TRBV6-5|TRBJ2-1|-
CASSYFPGLYNEQFF
TGTGCCAGCAGTTACTTTCCGGGGTTGTACAATGAGCAGTTCTTC
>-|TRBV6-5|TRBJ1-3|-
CASSYGGVRGNTIYF
TGTGCCAGCAGTTACGGGGGGGTTCGGGGAAACACCATATATTTT
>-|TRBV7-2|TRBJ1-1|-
CASSPQMNTEAFF
TGTGCCAGCAGCCCACAGATGAACACTGAAGCTTTCTTT